This T cell receptor (beta chain) emerged from a study of molecular identifiers for immune sequencing clone quantification. Libraries for naive CD8 T cells, which were made from roughly 21,000 to 960,000 sorted cells, drew on 10%, 30% or 50% of the RNA. Germline V lookup: CDR1 DFQATT, CDR2 SNEGSKA (reference sequence). The CDR3 contains 11 residues. A note on this clonotype: As yet, its antigen is unknown. The junction and the germline gene differ at one end; a read error may be behind it.

Whole-study findings and limits: More than 98% of effector molecules, versus under 1% of naive-cell molecules, belonged to clones above 20 RNA copies. Barcode sharing among identical TCR molecules could make large clones appear smaller.

Bulk libraries came from a prior protocol with listed TCR primers. TCRdb passed the PCR reads through MiXCR, listing each CDR3 protein once. The sample contains about 100,000 distinct CDR3 sequences, roughly 38% of which appear only once. The TCR originated in a human donor in good health. Some libraries in this study had Jurkat cell RNA spiked in. This chain connects TRBV20-1 to TRBJ2-2, with a possible D match to TRBD2 (5 bases). Sequencing input: naive CD8+ T cells from blood, with Jurkat cell RNA spiked in. Subset: FACS-sorted CD8+CD4-CCR7+CD45RA+ naive T cells. Written as DNA, the CDR3 is TGCAGTGCTAGAGGGCCCGGGGAGCTGTCTTTT. Translating it yields CSARGPGELSF.